This TCR beta chain derives from a study of blood T cell repertoires in COVID-19. On the study more broadly: COVID-19 samples collected from the United States, Italy and Spain covered acute and convalescent phases.

Recovery among Cohort 3 donors was established by two negative PCRs, clearance, or symptom resolution. With V trimmed by 0 bases and J by 3 bases, 8 bases remained unmatched. Per germline, CDR1 LGHNA and CDR2 YNFKEQ. This CDR3 has 16 residues. The protocol was immunoSEQ multiplex PCR, while the TCRdb copy is restricted to in-frame clones and leaves out a portion. The data contain approximately 300,000 clones, around 90% of them singletons. This sequence joins TRBV4-2 and TRBJ2-7, with TRBD2 matching over 7 bases. The sequencing sample was made of PBMCs or T cells enriched from blood (not recorded which). The receptor's source is a man between 60 and 70 years old who had recovered from COVID-19. The DNA of the CDR3 is TGTGCCAGCAGCCAAGATTCCACGGCTAGCGGCTACGAGCAGTACTTC. Translating it yields CASSQDSTASGYEQYF.